One sample yielded the 11 T cell receptor beta chains listed below, sequenced in a study of cytomegalovirus exposure and HLA in healthy donors. Researchers ran the PCR with 60 Vbeta and 13 Jbeta primers. Using immunoSEQ multiplex PCR, the repertoire was profiled, and TCRdb retains in-frame clones only, with some absent. This repertoire shows some 140,000 clones, 80% found once; its top ten account for roughly 5.3%. What was sequenced was PBMCs. The receptors originated from a woman between 40 and 50 years old in good health and CMV-seropositive.

CDR3 nucleotides: TGTGCCACCAGGACAGGTTCGAACACCGGGGAGCTGTTTTTT. It codes for CATRTGSNTGELFF. This chain links TRBV6-1 with TRBJ2-2, with TRBD1 matching 7 bases. The CDR3 sequence is 14 residues long. Germline V lookup: CDR1 MNHNS, CDR2 SASEGT. V was pared by 10 bases and J by 0 bases, with 5 bases of the junction left unmatched.

The chain joins TRBV27 to TRBJ1-2; 10 bases are shared with TRBD1. J was trimmed by 8 bases and V by 7 bases; bases with no gene match: 10. Germline V gives CDR1 MNHEY, CDR2 SMNVEV (reference sequence). The CDR3 runs 14 residues. The DNA for the CDR3 is TGTGCCAGCACTCAGACAGGGGGCGCGAGGGGCTACACCTTC. This sequence encodes CASTQTGGARGYTF.

V gene TRBV28 combines with J gene TRBJ2-3; 8 nucleotides agree with TRBD1. The CDR3 is 13 amino acids. Germline V gene lookup returns CDR1 MDHEN and CDR2 SYDVKM. V was clipped by 6 bases and J by 3 bases; unmatched bases: 2. The CDR3: CASRDRETDTQYF. DNA for the CDR3: TGTGCCAGCAGGGACAGGGAGACAGATACGCAGTATTTT.

This clone was seen more than once but under ten times. This chain links TRBV11-2 with TRBJ2-1; D remains ambiguous. Trimming cost V 8 bases and J 0 bases, with 14 bases left between them. Germline V CDR1 and CDR2: SGHAT, FQNNGV. CDR3 length equals 15 residues. CDR3 sequence: CASRAEQNSYNEQFF. In DNA form, the CDR3 reads TGTGCCAGCCGCGCGGAGCAGAACTCCTACAATGAGCAGTTCTTC. Supplemented by reference TRBV11-2 and TRBJ2-1, the full variable domain reads EAGVAQSPRYKIIEKRQSVAFWCNPISGHATLYWYQQILGQGPKLLIQFQNNGVVDDSQLPKDRFSAERLKGVDSTLKIQPAKLEDSAVYLCASRAEQNSYNEQFFGPGTRLTVL.

The CDR3: CASSKVRLKTGLAYEQYF. The CDR3 bases are TGTGCCAGCAGCAAAGTTCGCCTAAAGACAGGGCTGGCCTACGAGCAGTACTTC. V is TRBV21-1 and J is TRBJ2-7; the DNA was not compared with TRBD1, the D call given in the table. TRBV21-1 is noted as a pseudogene. The CDR3 runs to 18 residues.

The table lists this clone with a few counts. Mismatch with germline at one junction end may stem from a read error. The chain couples TRBV7-2 to TRBJ2-7, with TRBD2 matching over 9 bases. Germline V gene sequence: CDR1 SGHTA, CDR2 FQGNSA. This CDR3 is 19 amino acids long. CDR3 region: CASSSALGAGGLVSSEQYF. The CDR3 coding sequence is TGTGCCAGCAGCTCGGCTCTCGGCGCGGGAGGGTTGGTTTCCTCCGAGCAGTACTTC.

The chain uses TRBV29-1 and TRBJ2-1; perhaps TRBD1 as D (6 bases). The V and J ends lost 5 bases and 7 bases respectively, with 18 bases between them. Germline V CDR1 and CDR2: SQVTM, ANQGSEA. This CDR3 spans 14 amino acids. CDR3 in amino acids: CSVWGQGTSNEQFF. For the CDR3, the DNA is TGCAGCGTTTGGGGGCAGGGGACCTCGAATGAGCAGTTCTTC.

The chain uses TRBV9 and TRBJ2-7; 7 positions match TRBD1. The CDR3 is 14 residues long. Germline V gene data show CDR1 as SGDLS and CDR2 as YYNGEE. Unmatched junction bases numbered 5, after V lost 4 bases and J lost 1 base. The CDR3: CASSPEDRSYEQYF. The DNA for the CDR3 is TGTGCCAGCAGCCCGGAGGACAGGTCCTACGAGCAGTACTTC.

The chain has TRBV9 and TRBJ1-1; D unclear. V was pared by 5 bases and J by 4 bases, with 15 bases between. Germline CDR1 and CDR2: SGDLS and YYNGEE. The CDR3 is 14 residues long. CDR3 DNA: TGTGCCAGCAGTATAGCCGGAGGAGGCACTGAAGCTTTCTTT. Its translation is CASSIAGGGTEAFF.

Notes on this clone: Other nucleotide sequences in the sample specify the same CDR3. The chain carries TRBV30 and TRBJ2-5, with TRBD2 as a possible D gene (5 bases). V was pared by 0 bases and J by 4 bases, with 9 bases between. This CDR3 has 13 amino acids. The germline gives CDR1 GTSNPN, CDR2 SVGIG (reference sequence). Written as DNA, the CDR3 is TGTGCCTGGAGTGTTTCGGGGTTAGAGACCCAGTACTTC. Translating gives CAWSVSGLETQYF.

V and J are TRBV6-5 and TRBJ1-1, with a weak D call TRBD1 (6 bases). This CDR3 comprises 15 residues. Between the trimmed V and J ends, which lost 6 bases and 3 bases, there was a span of 17 bases. The germline V gene has CDR1 MNHEY and CDR2 SVGAGI. CDR3 bases: TGTGCCAGCAGGACTCGAGGGGGACGCTACACTGAAGCTTTCTTT. This codes for CASRTRGGRYTEAFF.